This T cell receptor beta chain was recovered during a study of cytomegalovirus exposure and HLA in healthy donors. The CDR3 loop spans 18 amino acids. CDR1 SGDLS and CDR2 YYNGEE come from the germline V gene. The ends were cut back, 1 base at V and 0 bases at J, with 16 bases in the middle. Primers included in the PCR were 60 Vbeta and 13 Jbeta primers. Data came from immunoSEQ multiplex PCR; TCRdb stores just in-frame clones and leaves some out. The repertoire includes 100,000 to 150,000 clones, roughly 66% of them detected once, and roughly 1.4% sits in the top ten. This clonotype was sampled from a man aged 18 to 30 in good health and CMV-seronegative. The specimen sequenced was PBMCs. The chain has TRBV9 and TRBJ2-2; possibly TRBD2 for D (7 bases). The CDR3 reads CASSVPQGGRPNTGELFF. The CDR3 nucleotides read TGTGCCAGCAGCGTACCACAGGGAGGGAGGCCGAACACCGGGGAGCTGTTTTTT.